The 21 T cell receptor beta chains listed next were all sequenced from one sample in a study of regulatory T cells in long-lasting Graves disease (dated by TCRdb to the early 2020s). The sample's time point label, decoded: persistent/refractory GD, antithyroid drugs over 5 years with positive TRAb. For both TCR sequencing and RNA sequencing, RNA was extracted from PBMCs in TRIzol. Libraries were made using multiplex PCR. The instrument given in TCRdb is Illumina HiSeq 4000. CDR3 regions were amplified by Arm-PCR with iRepertoire HTBI primers to construct TCR beta libraries. Using fastp at Q25 and MiXCR, TCRdb reprocessed the public reads and kept productive beta chains. Each CDR3 protein gets just one entry, which takes the most common genes and DNA from the rows behind it. The sample records 450,000 or so distinct CDR3 sequences, roughly 23% of which are singletons. Clones ranked in the top ten supply roughly 14% of the sample.

The sample in question was peripheral blood mononuclear cells (PBMCs), obtained when the disease was refractory, from a patient treated with antithyroid drugs. Source of these receptors: a female donor with Graves disease.

The chain recombines TRBV9 with TRBJ1-4, with a weak D call TRBD1 (5 bases). In germline, CDR1 is SGDLS, CDR2 YYNGEE. Trimming pared 3 bases from V and 6 bases from J, leaving 6 bases between. CDR3 length: 12 residues. Here the CDR3 DNA reads TGTGCCAGCAGCGCGACAGATGAAAAACTGTTTTTT. Encoded protein: CASSATDEKLFF.

The chain combines TRBV12-3 or TRBV12-4 with TRBJ2-3, with D unclear. The CDR3 totals 11 residues. V was cut by 6 bases and J by 1 base, with 2 bases left in between. CDR3 nucleotides: TGTGCCAGCAGGGGCACAGATACGCAGTATTTT. It translates to CASRGTDTQYF.

Turning to this clonotype: One end of the junction does not line up with germline, which may come from a read error. The chain employs TRBV6-1 and TRBJ1-5; 10 positions match TRBD1. Germline V lookup: CDR1 MNHNS, CDR2 SASEGT. This CDR3 region has 14 residues. The CDR3 here is CAISDRGQGQPQHF. DNA of the CDR3: TGTGCCATCAGTGACAGGGGGCAAGGGCAGCCCCAGCATTTT.

This clonotype was counted ten times or more. DNA of the CDR3: TGTGCCAGCAGTTACTCGAAGACAGATGAAAAACTGTTTTTT. It encodes CASSYSKTDEKLFF. The J gene is TRBJ1-4, the V gene TRBV6-5; D might be TRBD1 (5 bases). Germline assignment: CDR1 MNHEY and CDR2 SVGAGI. This CDR3 has 14 amino acids. Trimming took 0 bases from V and 6 from J, leaving 8 bases between them.

This clonotype was counted many times. The chain has TRBV7-2 and TRBJ2-7; D unclear. Germline V gene data show CDR1 as SGHTA and CDR2 as FQGNSA. The CDR3 loop spans 14 amino acids. Trimming removed 0 bases from V and 3 bases from J, with 9 bases in between. The CDR3 bases are TGTGCCAGCAGCTTAGCGGGGTACGGCTACGAGCAGTACTTC. This sequence encodes CASSLAGYGYEQYF.

With regard to this clonotype: A single base separates this from a much larger clone, so it may be a read error. The chain recombines TRBV7-2 with TRBJ1-1, with D possibly TRBD1 on 5 matching bases. This CDR3 spans 14 amino acids. Germline assignment: CDR1 SGHTA and CDR2 FQGNSA. The V and J ends lost 3 bases and 1 base respectively, with 9 bases between them. This chain's CDR3 is CASSLTVTNTEAFF. The CDR3 bases are TGTGCCAGCAGCTTGACAGTAACGAACACTGAAGCTTTCTTT.

This clonotype was detected ten times or more. Relative to the germline gene, one junction end is altered; a read error may explain this. The chain employs TRBV5-1 and TRBJ2-2, with 8 bases fitting TRBD2. In germline, CDR1 is SGHRS, CDR2 YFSETQ. The CDR3 has 15 residues. Here the CDR3 reads CASSPGGGNTGELFF. In DNA, the CDR3 is TGTGCCAGCAGCCCCGGGGGGGGGAACACCGGGGAGCTGTTTTTT.

In this sample, this clonotype turned up many times. The rearrangement uses TRBV28 and TRBJ1-4; D gene unclear. Germline V gene data show CDR1 as MDHEN and CDR2 as SYDVKM. CDR3 length: 13 amino acids. The ends were cut back, 6 bases at V and 7 bases at J, with 12 bases in the middle. The CDR3 sequence: CASRLRRGEKLFF. DNA of the CDR3: TGTGCCAGCAGGCTGAGACGAGGTGAAAAACTGTTTTTT.

In this sample, this clonotype turned up many times. The CDR3 reads CASRTAGASGELFF. In nucleotides, the CDR3 is TGTGCCAGCAGGACGGCGGGGGCTTCCGGGGAGCTGTTTTTT. This chain joins TRBV7-3 and TRBJ2-2; a weak D match, TRBD2 (7 bases). The ends were cut back, 6 bases at V and 6 bases at J, with 14 bases in the middle. The germline V gene encodes CDR1 SGHTA and CDR2 FQGTGA. The CDR3 is 14 amino acids.

This clonotype appeared once. The CDR3 is CASSQEGLNSYEQYF. The DNA of the CDR3 is TGTGCCAGCAGCCAAGAGGGACTGAACTCCTACGAGCAGTACTTC. The chain employs TRBV4-2 and TRBJ2-7, with D perhaps matching TRBD2 (6 bases). V lost 0 bases and J lost 0, with 9 bases in between. Germline CDR1 LGHNA, CDR2 YNFKEQ. This CDR3 spans 15 amino acids.

The rearrangement links TRBV10-3 to TRBJ2-5; no reliable D call. The CDR3 length is 11 residues. The V gene lost 2 bases and the J gene lost 3 bases, with 1 base spanning the gap. From germline, CDR1 is ENHRY and CDR2 SYGVKD. This chain's CDR3 is CAISEEETQYF. CDR3 DNA: TGTGCCATCAGTGAGGAAGAGACCCAGTACTTC.

This clonotype was counted ten times or more. The chain is built from TRBV12-3 or TRBV12-4 and TRBJ2-2; possibly TRBD1 or TRBD2 for D (7 bases each). Trimming stripped 10 bases from V and 2 bases from J, with 20 bases between. The CDR3 covers 16 residues. For the CDR3, the DNA is TGTGCCACTGGGACTACGGGACAGCTAAACACCGGGGAGCTGTTTTTT. It translates to CATGTTGQLNTGELFF.

The gene calls are TRBV10-3 and TRBJ2-7, with TRBD1 identical over 9 bases. The CDR3 covers 17 residues. The junction had 16 bases not matched to a gene; V was cut back by 4 bases and J by 6 bases. Germline V gene lookup returns CDR1 ENHRY and CDR2 SYGVKD. This CDR3 is CAISVDRGPRRGGEQYF. Written as DNA, the CDR3 is TGTGCCATCAGTGTGGACAGGGGCCCCAGGAGGGGGGGCGAGCAGTACTTC.

There are many counts of this clonotype. The chain is built from TRBV3-1 and TRBJ2-5; D unresolved. V lost 0 bases and J 6 bases, leaving 8 bases between the germline ends. Per germline, CDR1 LGHDT and CDR2 YNNKEL (reference sequence). The CDR3 is 13 residues long. CDR3: CASSQEGMKTQYF. Written as DNA, the CDR3 is TGTGCCAGCAGCCAAGAAGGTATGAAGACCCAGTACTTC.

This clonotype has ten or more counts. V usage is TRBV27 and J usage is TRBJ1-5, with D possibly TRBD1 on 5 matching bases. CDR3 length: 16 amino acids. Between the trimmed V and J ends, which lost 8 bases and 4 bases, there was a span of 21 bases. CDR1 is MNHEY and CDR2 is SMNVEV in the germline V gene (reference sequence). In DNA form, the CDR3 reads TGTGCCAGCCAAGTACCCCGGGGGATAGCGAATCAGCCCCAGCATTTT. This translates into CASQVPRGIANQPQHF.

This clonotype has more than one count but fewer than ten. CDR3 bases: TGTGCCAGCAGCTCGGTTTTAGGTCCGGCTGGAAACACCATATATTTT. Its protein product is CASSSVLGPAGNTIYF. J is TRBJ1-3 and V is TRBV13; the D is unclear. The CDR3 is 16 residues long. The V and J ends lost 4 bases and 2 bases respectively, with 15 bases between them. Germline values: CDR1 PRHDT, CDR2 FYEKMQ (reference sequence).

This clonotype was found many times. V gene TRBV28 combines with J gene TRBJ2-7; 7 bases are a match to TRBD2. Per germline, CDR1 MDHEN and CDR2 SYDVKM. This CDR3 comprises 15 residues. The trim removed 3 bases at V and 6 bases at J, leaving 11 bases unmatched. The CDR3 DNA reads as TGTGCCAGCAGTTTCATGAGCGGGACTTCCCTCGAGCAGTACTTC. Residues: CASSFMSGTSLEQYF.

Worth noting for this clonotype: One base separates it from a far larger clone, so it is likely a read error. The chain joins TRBV28 to TRBJ1-1; D ambiguous. This CDR3 has 11 amino acids. The germline V gene has CDR1 MDHEN and CDR2 SYDVKM. DNA of the CDR3: TGTGCCAGCACCGTTGGCTCTGAAGCTCTCTTT. This codes for CASTVGSEALF.

The sample holds a few counts of this clonotype. The rearrangement links TRBV19 to TRBJ1-6, with TRBD1 matching 8 bases. Trimming cost V 5 bases and J 7 bases; bases outside gene matches: 10. Germline CDR1 and CDR2: LNHDA and SQIVND (reference sequence). The CDR3 contains 16 residues. The CDR3 sequence is CASSPDRGLPNSPLHF. CDR3 nucleotides: TGTGCCAGTAGTCCCGACAGGGGCCTTCCCAATTCACCCCTCCACTTT.

This clonotype was counted a few times. The DNA is omitted, as the CDR3 cannot be located on it reliably, and the CDR3 follows TCRdb's listing. This chain links TRBV4-2 with TRBJ1-4; the table's D call, TRBD1, was not checked against the DNA. CDR1 and CDR2 (germline): LGHNA, YNFKEQ. The CDR3 length is 15 residues, termini included. The CDR3 reads CASSQEFGAGTVRLF.

This clonotype was picked up many times. The V call is TRBV20-1, the J call TRBJ1-1; maybe TRBD1 (6 bases). The germline V gene encodes CDR1 DFQATT and CDR2 SNEGSKA (reference sequence). V was pared by 2 bases and J by 2 bases, with 9 bases between. This CDR3 spans 13 amino acids. DNA for the CDR3: TGCAGTGCTAGAAGGGACACAAACACTGAAGCTTTCTTT. This translates into CSARRDTNTEAFF.